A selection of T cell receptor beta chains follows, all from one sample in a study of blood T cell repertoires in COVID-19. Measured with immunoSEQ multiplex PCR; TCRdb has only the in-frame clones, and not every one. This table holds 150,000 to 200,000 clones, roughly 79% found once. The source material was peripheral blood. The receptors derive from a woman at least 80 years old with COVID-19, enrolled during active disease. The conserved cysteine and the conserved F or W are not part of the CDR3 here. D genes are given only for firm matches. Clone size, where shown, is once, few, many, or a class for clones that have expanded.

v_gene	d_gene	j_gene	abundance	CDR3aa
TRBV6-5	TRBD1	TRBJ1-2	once	ASITGVEYYGYT
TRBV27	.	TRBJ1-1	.	ASSLSWRNTEAF
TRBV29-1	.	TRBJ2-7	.	SVRGYEQY
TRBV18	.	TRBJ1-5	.	ASSPGWAGNSNQPQH
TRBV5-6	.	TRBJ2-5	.	ASSPPGGAGYQETQY
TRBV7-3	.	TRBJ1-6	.	ASSLMQDSPLH
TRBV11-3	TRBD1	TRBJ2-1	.	ASSGWDSRYNEQF
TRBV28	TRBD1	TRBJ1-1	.	ASQNRGNTEAF
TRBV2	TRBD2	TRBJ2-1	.	ASSGYTSGGEYNEQF
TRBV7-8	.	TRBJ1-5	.	ASSLDPAGINQPQH
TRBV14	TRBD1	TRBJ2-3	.	ASSPDRAWGTDTQY
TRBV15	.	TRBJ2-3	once	ATSSITGPDTQY
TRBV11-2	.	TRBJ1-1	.	ASSLEQGAYEAF
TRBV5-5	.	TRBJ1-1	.	ASSLNSLNTEAF
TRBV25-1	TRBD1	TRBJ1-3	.	ASSGPGQGKGNTIY
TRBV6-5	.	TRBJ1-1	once	ASSYSPGGYTEAF